One sample yielded the 26 T cell receptor beta chains listed below, sequenced in a study of blood T cell repertoires in COVID-19. Method: immunoSEQ multiplex PCR; TCRdb's copy keeps in-frame clones and lacks some. Among 69,000 or so clones listed, approximately 82% were seen once. Sequences were obtained from peripheral blood. These receptors came from an elderly woman with acute or convalescent COVID-19.

The chain is built from TRBV30 and TRBJ1-4; D may be TRBD1 (6 bases). The CDR3 covers 14 residues. The V gene's germline CDR1 is GTSNPN and CDR2 SVGIG (reference sequence). Between the trimmed V and J ends, which lost 0 bases and 2 bases, there was a span of 7 bases. CDR3 loop: CAWSVTGTNEKLFF. DNA for the CDR3: TGTGCCTGGAGTGTAACAGGGACTAATGAAAAACTGTTTTTT.

The V and J genes are TRBV6-5 and TRBJ2-7; TRBD1 matches at 7 bases. J lost 3 bases, V lost 0 bases, and 8 bases had no gene match. There are 16 residues in the CDR3. Per germline, CDR1 MNHEY and CDR2 SVGAGI. Here the CDR3 DNA reads TGTGCCAGCAGTTACTCTTTCTCGACAGGGTACTACGAGCAGTACTTC. Amino acids: CASSYSFSTGYYEQYF.

V is TRBV6-5 and J is TRBJ1-1; TRBD1 matches 8 bases. With 5 bases clipped from V and 11 bases from J, the junction kept 10 bases outside the gene matches. The CDR3 runs 13 residues. CDR1 MNHEY and CDR2 SVGAGI come from the germline V gene. CDR3 in amino acids: CASSRGQGSGAFF. CDR3 sequence (DNA): TGTGCCAGCAGTCGTGGACAGGGCTCCGGGGCTTTCTTT.

The chain has TRBV29-1 and TRBJ2-7, with 7 bases aligning to TRBD1. Germline lookup yields CDR1 SQVTM and CDR2 ANQGSEA. CDR3 size: 11 residues. With V trimmed by 7 bases and J by 6 bases, 6 bases remained unmatched. The CDR3 bases are TGCAGCGGCCAACAGGGGATCGAGCAGTACTTC. Its protein product is CSGQQGIEQYF.

This clone has just a few counts. The chain recombines TRBV7-3 with TRBJ2-6; D might be TRBD2 (5 bases). The germline CDR1 and CDR2 sequences are SGHTA and FQGTGA. The V end was cut by 5 bases, the J end by 7 bases, with 27 bases between. The CDR3 contains 19 residues. The CDR3 DNA is TGTGCCAGCAGCGATAGAACGACTATCGGGCGCCCCGGCGCCAACGTCCTGACTTTC. Translation: CASSDRTTIGRPGANVLTF.

V usage is TRBV5-1 and J usage is TRBJ2-5, with 10 bases aligning to TRBD2. Unmatched junction bases numbered 5, after V lost 4 bases and J lost 5 bases. In germline, CDR1 is SGHRS, CDR2 YFSETQ. The CDR3 has 14 amino acids. For the CDR3, the DNA is TGCGCCAGCAGCCAGCGGGGGGGCCGGGAGACCCAGTACTTC. Encoded protein: CASSQRGGRETQYF. Variable domain in full (rest from reference TRBV5-1 and TRBJ2-5): KAGVTQTPRYLIKTRGQQVTLSCSPISGHRSVSWYQQTPGQGLQFLFEYFSETQRNKGNFPGRFSGRQFSNSRSEMNVSTLELGDSALYLCASSQRGGRETQYFGPGTRLLVL.

The rearrangement links TRBV6-5 to TRBJ2-1; the match to TRBD1 covers 7 bases. Looked up from germline, CDR1 is MNHEY and CDR2 is SVGAGI. V was clipped by 5 bases and J by 4 bases; unmatched bases: 8. The CDR3 totals 15 residues. CDR3 sequence (DNA): TGTGCCAGCAGTCAACAGGGGCGAAAATACAATGAGCAGTTCTTC. Translation: CASSQQGRKYNEQFF.

This chain connects TRBV30 to TRBJ1-1, with a possible D match to TRBD1 (5 bases). V was clipped by 3 bases and J by 4 bases, with 21 bases between them. This CDR3 has 16 amino acids. Germline lookup yields CDR1 GTSNPN and CDR2 SVGIG (reference sequence). As DNA, the CDR3 is TGTGCCTGGAGCCCCCGGGGGATCCTCCCGGGCACTGAAGCTTTCTTT. It encodes CAWSPRGILPGTEAFF.

This clone appeared a few times. J is TRBJ2-7 and V is TRBV3-1 (or the pseudogene TRBV3-2); 7 bases align to TRBD2. The junction had 8 bases not matched to a gene; V was cut back by 3 bases and J by 0 bases. Germline values: CDR1 LGHDT, CDR2 YNNKEL (reference sequence). The CDR3 length is 16 residues. The CDR3 reads CASSHASGDSSYEQYF. CDR3 DNA sequence: TGTGCCAGCAGCCACGCTAGCGGCGACAGCTCCTACGAGCAGTACTTC.

CDR3: CASSSTGLSGANVLTF. CDR3 in DNA: TGTGCCAGCAGTTCGACAGGGCTCTCTGGGGCCAACGTCCTGACTTTC. The chain uses TRBV6-5 and TRBJ2-6; 7 nucleotides agree with TRBD1. CDR1 and CDR2 from the germline V gene are MNHEY and SVGAGI. J gave up 0 bases and V 4 bases, and 3 bases lay outside the gene matches. This CDR3 comprises 16 residues.

The rearrangement uses TRBV5-1 and TRBJ2-1, with 9 bases that match TRBD1. CDR1 and CDR2 from the germline V gene are SGHRS and YFSETQ. There are 15 residues in the CDR3. After removal of 3 bases from V and 7 bases from J, the junction contained 8 bases not matched to a gene. The DNA of the CDR3 is TGCGCCAGCAGCTCTGGACAGGGGCTCGAAAATGAGCAGTTCTTC. It yields the protein CASSSGQGLENEQFF.

The chain combines TRBV5-4 with TRBJ2-5; the match to TRBD2 covers 11 bases. CDR3 size: 14 residues. V was clipped by 3 bases and J by 6 bases; unmatched bases: 4. Looked up from germline, CDR1 is SGHNT and CDR2 is YYREEE (reference sequence). In DNA, the CDR3 is TGTGCCAGCAGCTCGGCTAGCGGGGGGAAGACCCAGTACTTC. As protein: CASSSASGGKTQYF.

The rearrangement links TRBV7-8 to TRBJ1-6, with TRBD1 identical over 7 bases. CDR1 and CDR2 (germline): SGHVS, FQNEAQ. The V gene end was trimmed by 5 bases and the J gene end by 10 bases; junction bases not matched to a gene: 17. The CDR3 contains 17 residues. CDR3 region: CASSLRTLHRGESPLHF. In DNA, the CDR3 is TGTGCCAGCAGCCTACGGACCCTCCACAGGGGAGAATCACCCCTCCACTTT.

This chain links TRBV2 with TRBJ1-2, with 7 nucleotides matching TRBD1. The CDR3 consists of 15 residues. CDR1 and CDR2 (germline): SNHLY, FYNNEI. V gave up 6 bases and J gave up 0 bases; unmatched junction bases: 7. Here the CDR3 DNA reads TGTGCCAGCAGCACACAGGGGCGAGCTAACTATGGCTACACCTTC. It yields the protein CASSTQGRANYGYTF. The full variable domain, completed using reference TRBV2 and TRBJ1-2, is EPEVTQTPSHQVTQMGQEVILRCVPISNHLYFYWYRQILGQKVEFLVSFYNNEISEKSEIFDDQFSVERPDGSNFTLKIRSTKLEDSAMYFCASSTQGRANYGYTFGSGTRLTVV.

The rearrangement uses TRBV28 and TRBJ1-5; 7 bases line up with TRBD1. The CDR3 consists of 16 residues. Germline loops: CDR1 MDHEN, CDR2 SYDVKM. The V gene end was trimmed by 1 base and the J gene end by 2 bases; junction bases not matched to a gene: 5. The CDR3: CASSLSGGDGNQPQHF. CDR3 coding DNA: TGTGCCAGCAGTTTATCAGGGGGTGATGGCAATCAGCCCCAGCATTTT.

This chain connects TRBV15 to TRBJ2-1, with 7 bases aligning to TRBD1. Trimming took 3 bases from V and 6 from J; bases not matched to a gene: 17. This CDR3 region has 18 residues. Germline V lookup: CDR1 LNHNV, CDR2 YYDKDF (reference sequence). In DNA, the CDR3 is TGTGCCACCAGCAGTGACTCCAGGGTAGGACAGGCGGTCAATGAGCAGTTCTTC. Amino acids: CATSSDSRVGQAVNEQFF.

The chain couples TRBV5-4 to TRBJ1-2, with 10 nucleotides matching TRBD1. The V and J ends lost 2 bases and 8 bases, in that order; junction bases with no gene match: 6. This CDR3 comprises 14 residues. Germline CDR1 reads SGHNT; CDR2 reads YYREEE (reference sequence). The CDR3 protein is CASSFGTGALGYTF. The CDR3 coding sequence is TGTGCCAGCAGCTTCGGGACAGGGGCGCTCGGCTACACCTTC.

The V call is TRBV7-2, the J call TRBJ2-1, with D uncertain. The CDR3 is 16 amino acids. Trimming took 2 bases from V and 5 from J, leaving 16 bases between them. The germline V gene encodes CDR1 SGHTA and CDR2 FQGNSA. As DNA, the CDR3 is TGTGCCAGCAGCTTAACCCCCCTGGCCCCGAACAATGAGCAGTTCTTC. It translates to CASSLTPLAPNNEQFF.

V gene TRBV25-1 combines with J gene TRBJ2-2; 10 bases fit TRBD2. Germline lookup yields CDR1 MGHDK and CDR2 SYGVNS. With V trimmed by 7 bases and J by 1 base, 6 bases remained unmatched. CDR3 size: 16 residues. The CDR3: CASTPVAGGNTGELFF. In DNA form, the CDR3 reads TGTGCCAGCACTCCCGTAGCGGGGGGGAACACCGGGGAGCTGTTTTTT.

The chain uses TRBV19 and TRBJ1-2, with a tentative D call TRBD1 (6 bases). V gave up 5 bases and J gave up 8 bases, with 9 bases separating them. Germline CDR1 LNHDA, CDR2 SQIVND (reference sequence). The CDR3 runs 11 residues. The CDR3 region has the DNA TGTGCCAGTAGTCTAGGGACAGGCTACACCTTC. It specifies CASSLGTGYTF.

This clone was observed a single time. This chain joins TRBV27 and TRBJ1-2; 12 nucleotides align to TRBD1. From germline, CDR1 is MNHEY and CDR2 SMNVEV (reference sequence). This CDR3 is built from 17 residues. V lost 3 bases to trimming and J lost 3 bases; unmatched junction nucleotides: 8. CDR3: CASSFRDRGRVDYGYTF. The CDR3 bases are TGTGCCAGCAGTTTCCGGGACAGGGGGCGCGTGGACTATGGCTACACCTTC.

This chain connects TRBV5-6 to TRBJ1-2, with a weak D call TRBD1 (6 bases). From germline, CDR1 is SGHDT and CDR2 YYEEEE. Trimming took 2 bases from V and 6 from J, leaving 14 bases between them. The CDR3 length is 14 residues. In DNA, the CDR3 is TGTGCCAGCAGCTTTTACAGGGTCCGACATGGCTACACCTTC. Translated, it gives CASSFYRVRHGYTF.

This clone has only a few counts. The chain employs TRBV2 and TRBJ2-6, with TRBD1 matching over 9 bases. The length of the CDR3 is 16 residues. Trimming removed 4 bases from V and 0 bases from J; junction bases left unmatched: 1. CDR1 and CDR2 (germline): SNHLY, FYNNEI. CDR3 nucleotides: TGTGCCAGCAGTGGGACAGGGGCCTCTGGGGCCAACGTCCTGACTTTC. Its protein product is CASSGTGASGANVLTF.

The sample holds one count of this clone. The chain links TRBV5-1 to TRBJ2-2; D unclear. The germline V gene encodes CDR1 SGHRS and CDR2 YFSETQ. This CDR3 region has 15 residues. Trimming took 4 bases from V and 1 from J, leaving 11 bases between them. The CDR3 DNA reads TGCGCCAGCAGCCTTCTTCAACAGAACACCGGGGAGCTGTTTTTT. Translating it yields CASSLLQQNTGELFF.

The chain combines TRBV29-1 with TRBJ2-6; D not certain. The ends were cut back, 6 bases at V and 1 base at J, with 7 bases in the middle. Germline lookup yields CDR1 SQVTM and CDR2 ANQGSEA. The CDR3 consists of 13 residues. The CDR3 coding sequence is TGCAGCGTCCGGAGTTCTGGGGCCAACGTCCTGACTTTC. Its translation: CSVRSSGANVLTF. Supplemented by reference TRBV29-1 and TRBJ2-6, the full variable domain reads SAVISQKPSRDICQRGTSLTIQCQVDSQVTMMFWYRQQPGQSLTLIATANQGSEATYESGFVIDKFPISRPNLTFSTLTVSNMSPEDSSIYLCSVRSSGANVLTFGAGSRLTVL.

The chain links TRBV6-6 to TRBJ2-4; weak D call: TRBD1 (6 bases). Germline CDR1 and CDR2: MNHNY and SVGAGI (reference sequence). This CDR3 contains 14 residues. Between the trimmed V and J ends, which lost 11 bases and 1 base, there was a span of 15 bases. The CDR3 sequence: CAAGESSAKNIQYF. In nucleotides, the CDR3 is TGTGCCGCAGGGGAGTCTTCCGCCAAAAACATTCAGTACTTC.